This TCR beta chain was captured in a study of T cell responses to AZD1222 COVID-19 vaccine. Study results and limitations: Spike-specific TCR breadth and depth both grew after two AZD1222 doses. A reported finding is that nearly half of spike-specific TCRs target unmutated variant regions.

The method was immunoSEQ multiplex PCR; TCRdb's version includes in-frame clones alone and lacks a portion of them. The sample lists around 130,000 clones, about 91% occurring once. Second-dose recipients at about 4 or about 12 weeks were treated as one pooled group. Germline loops: CDR1 ENHRY, CDR2 SYGVKD. The length of the CDR3 is 15 residues. The V and J ends lost 3 bases and 0 bases respectively, with 9 bases between them. This clone was seen only a few times. The antigen is unknown. The chain has TRBV10-3 and TRBJ1-3, with D uncertain. This TCR was recovered from an adult who received the AZD1222 COVID-19 vaccine. The source was peripheral blood, collected 28 days after the second AZD1222 dose. This CDR3 reads CAISDSRISGNTIYF. DNA of the CDR3: TGTGCCATCAGTGACTCGAGAATCTCTGGAAACACCATATATTTT.